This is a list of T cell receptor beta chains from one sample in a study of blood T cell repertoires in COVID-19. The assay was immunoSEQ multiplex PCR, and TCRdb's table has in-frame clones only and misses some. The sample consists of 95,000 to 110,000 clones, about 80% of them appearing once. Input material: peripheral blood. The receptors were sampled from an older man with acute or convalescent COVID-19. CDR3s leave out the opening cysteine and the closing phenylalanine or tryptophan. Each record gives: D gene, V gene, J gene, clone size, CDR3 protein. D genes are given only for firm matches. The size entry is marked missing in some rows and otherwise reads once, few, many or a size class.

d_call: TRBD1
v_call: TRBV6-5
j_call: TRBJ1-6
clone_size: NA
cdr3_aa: ASRLDRGDNSPLH

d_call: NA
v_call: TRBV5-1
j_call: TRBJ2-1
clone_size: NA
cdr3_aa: ASSLGGPEQF

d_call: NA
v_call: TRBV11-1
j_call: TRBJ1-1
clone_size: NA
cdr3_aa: ASSLGVMNTEAF

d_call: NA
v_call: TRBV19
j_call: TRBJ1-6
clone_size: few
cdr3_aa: ASSSGAYNSPLH

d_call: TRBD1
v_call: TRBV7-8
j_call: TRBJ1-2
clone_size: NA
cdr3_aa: ASSLGTGVANYGYT

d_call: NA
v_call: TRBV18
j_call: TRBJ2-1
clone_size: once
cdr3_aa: ASSPRGSSYNEQF

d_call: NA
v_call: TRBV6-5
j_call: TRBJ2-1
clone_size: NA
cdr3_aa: ASSYEAPSSYNEQF

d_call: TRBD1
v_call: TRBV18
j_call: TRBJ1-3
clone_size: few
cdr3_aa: ASARQGASGNTIY

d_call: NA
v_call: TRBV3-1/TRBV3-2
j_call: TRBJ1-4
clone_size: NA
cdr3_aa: ASSQDPGLQKLF

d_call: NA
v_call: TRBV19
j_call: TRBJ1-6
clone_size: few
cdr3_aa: ASSRSSHIGAYSPLH

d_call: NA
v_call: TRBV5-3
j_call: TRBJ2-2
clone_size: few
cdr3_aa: ARSLGGNNTGELF

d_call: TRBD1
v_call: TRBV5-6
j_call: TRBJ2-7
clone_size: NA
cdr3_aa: ASSLADRGYEQY

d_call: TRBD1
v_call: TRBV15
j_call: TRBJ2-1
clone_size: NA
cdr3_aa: ATSTGQGWGYNEQF

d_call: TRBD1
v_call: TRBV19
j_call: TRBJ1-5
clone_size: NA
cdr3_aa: ASSPTGGHQPQH

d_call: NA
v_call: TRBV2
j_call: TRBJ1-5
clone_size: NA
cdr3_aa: ASSEALQGSGVSNQPQH

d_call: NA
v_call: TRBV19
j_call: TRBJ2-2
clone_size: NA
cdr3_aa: ASSGSGVITGELF